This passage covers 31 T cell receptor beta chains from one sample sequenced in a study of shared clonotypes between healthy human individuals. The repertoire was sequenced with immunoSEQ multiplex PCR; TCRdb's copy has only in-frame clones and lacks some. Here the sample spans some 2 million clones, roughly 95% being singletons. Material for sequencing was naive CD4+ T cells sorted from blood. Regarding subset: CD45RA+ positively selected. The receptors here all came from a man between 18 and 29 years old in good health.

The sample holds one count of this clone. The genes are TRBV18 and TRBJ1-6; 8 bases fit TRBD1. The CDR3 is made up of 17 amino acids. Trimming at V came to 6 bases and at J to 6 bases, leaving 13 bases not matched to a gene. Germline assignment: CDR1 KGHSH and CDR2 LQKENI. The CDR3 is CASSLSNRGGANSPLHF. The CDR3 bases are TGTGCCAGCTCGCTATCCAACAGGGGGGGGGCTAATTCACCCCTCCACTTT.

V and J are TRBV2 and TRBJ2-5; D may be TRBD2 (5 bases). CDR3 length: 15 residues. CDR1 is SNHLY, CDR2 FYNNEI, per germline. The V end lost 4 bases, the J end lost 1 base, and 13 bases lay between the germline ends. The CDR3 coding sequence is TGTGCCAGCAGTGGGAGCGGCGGATTCCAAGAGACCCAGTACTTC. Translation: CASSGSGGFQETQYF.

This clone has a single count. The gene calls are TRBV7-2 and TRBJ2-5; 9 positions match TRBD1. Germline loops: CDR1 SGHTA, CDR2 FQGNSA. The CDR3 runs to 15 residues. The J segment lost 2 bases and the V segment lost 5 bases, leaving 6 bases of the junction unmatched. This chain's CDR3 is CASSPDRGGQETQYF. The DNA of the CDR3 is TGTGCCAGCAGCCCGGACAGGGGAGGGCAAGAGACCCAGTACTTC.

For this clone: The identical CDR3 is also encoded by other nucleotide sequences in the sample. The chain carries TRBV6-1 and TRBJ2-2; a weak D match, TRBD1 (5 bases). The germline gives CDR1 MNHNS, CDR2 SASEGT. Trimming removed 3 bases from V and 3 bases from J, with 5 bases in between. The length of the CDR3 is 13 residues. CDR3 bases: TGTGCCAGCAGTGACAGGGACACCGGGGAGCTGTTTTTT. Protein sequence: CASSDRDTGELFF.

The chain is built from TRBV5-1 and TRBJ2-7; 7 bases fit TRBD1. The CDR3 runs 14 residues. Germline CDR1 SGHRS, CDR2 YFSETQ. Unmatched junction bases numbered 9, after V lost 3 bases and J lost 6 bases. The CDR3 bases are TGCGCCAGCAGCTCAGGGCAGGGGGTCCTCGAGCAGTACTTC. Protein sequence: CASSSGQGVLEQYF.

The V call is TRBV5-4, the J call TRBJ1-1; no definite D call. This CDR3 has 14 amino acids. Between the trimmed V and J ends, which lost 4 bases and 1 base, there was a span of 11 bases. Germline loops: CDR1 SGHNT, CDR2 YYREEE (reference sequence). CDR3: CASSAQSQNTEAFF. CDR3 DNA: TGTGCCAGCAGCGCTCAGAGTCAGAACACTGAAGCTTTCTTT.

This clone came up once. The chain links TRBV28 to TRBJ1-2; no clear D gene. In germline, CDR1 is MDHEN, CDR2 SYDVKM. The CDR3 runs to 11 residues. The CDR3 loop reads CVTLSNYGYTF. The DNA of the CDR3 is TGTGTCACCCTTAGTAACTATGGCTACACCTTC.

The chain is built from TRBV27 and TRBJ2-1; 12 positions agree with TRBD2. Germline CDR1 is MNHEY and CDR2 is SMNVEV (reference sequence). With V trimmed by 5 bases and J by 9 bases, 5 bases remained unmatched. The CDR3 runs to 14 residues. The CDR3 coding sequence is TGTGCCAGCAGTCCAGGGACTAGCGGGCTTGAGCAGTTCTTC. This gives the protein CASSPGTSGLEQFF.

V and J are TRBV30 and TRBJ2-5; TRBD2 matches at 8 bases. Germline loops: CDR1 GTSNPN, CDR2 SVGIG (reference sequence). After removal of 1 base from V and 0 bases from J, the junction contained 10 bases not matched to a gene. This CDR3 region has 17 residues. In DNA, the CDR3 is TGTGCCTGGAGTGCCCCCCTACTAGCGGAGTACCAAGAGACCCAGTACTTC. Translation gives CAWSAPLLAEYQETQYF.

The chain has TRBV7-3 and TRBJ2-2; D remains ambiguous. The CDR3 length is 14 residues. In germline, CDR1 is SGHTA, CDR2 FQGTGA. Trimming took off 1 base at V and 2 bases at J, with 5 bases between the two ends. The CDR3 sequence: CASSLKGNTGELFF. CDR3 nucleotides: TGTGCCAGCAGCTTAAAAGGAAACACCGGGGAGCTGTTTTTT.

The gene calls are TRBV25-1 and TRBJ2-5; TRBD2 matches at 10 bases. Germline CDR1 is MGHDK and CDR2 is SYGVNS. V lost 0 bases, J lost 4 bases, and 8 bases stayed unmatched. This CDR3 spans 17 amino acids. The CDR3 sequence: CASSEYGSGGRGETQYF. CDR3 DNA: TGTGCCAGCAGTGAATACGGTAGCGGGGGGAGAGGAGAGACCCAGTACTTC.

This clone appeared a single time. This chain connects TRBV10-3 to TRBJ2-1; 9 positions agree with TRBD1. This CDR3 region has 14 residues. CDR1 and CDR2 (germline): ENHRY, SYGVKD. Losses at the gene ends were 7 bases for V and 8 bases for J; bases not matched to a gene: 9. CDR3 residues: CAITPRDRVDEQFF. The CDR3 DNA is TGTGCCATCACCCCTAGGGACAGGGTGGATGAGCAGTTCTTC.

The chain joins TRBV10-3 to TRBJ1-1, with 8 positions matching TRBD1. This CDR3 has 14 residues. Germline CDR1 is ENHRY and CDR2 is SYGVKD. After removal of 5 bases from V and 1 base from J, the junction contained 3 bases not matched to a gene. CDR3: CAISQGQGNTEAFF. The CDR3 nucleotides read TGTGCCATCAGTCAAGGACAGGGGAACACTGAAGCTTTCTTT.

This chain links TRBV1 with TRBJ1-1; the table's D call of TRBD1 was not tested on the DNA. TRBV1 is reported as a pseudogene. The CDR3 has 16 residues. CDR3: CTSSRRGRARNTEAFF. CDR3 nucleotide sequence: TGCACCAGCAGCCGCAGGGGACGGGCTAGAAACACTGAAGCTTTCTTT.

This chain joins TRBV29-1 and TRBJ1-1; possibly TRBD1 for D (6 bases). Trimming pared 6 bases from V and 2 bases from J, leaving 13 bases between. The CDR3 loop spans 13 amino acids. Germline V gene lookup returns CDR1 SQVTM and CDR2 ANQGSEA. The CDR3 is CSVPGQTNTEAFF. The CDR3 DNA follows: TGCAGCGTACCCGGACAGACCAACACTGAAGCTTTCTTT.

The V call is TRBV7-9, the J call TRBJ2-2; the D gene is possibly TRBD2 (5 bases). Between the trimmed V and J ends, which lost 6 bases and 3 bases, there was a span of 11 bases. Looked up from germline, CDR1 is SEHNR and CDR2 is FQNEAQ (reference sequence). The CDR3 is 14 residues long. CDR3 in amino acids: CASSRDGDTGELFF. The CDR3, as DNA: TGTGCCAGCAGTCGCGACGGGGACACCGGGGAGCTGTTTTTT.

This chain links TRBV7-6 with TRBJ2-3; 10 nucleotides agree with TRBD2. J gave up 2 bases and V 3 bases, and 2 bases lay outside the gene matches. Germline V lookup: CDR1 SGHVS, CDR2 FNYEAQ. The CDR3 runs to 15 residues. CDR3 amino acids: CASSFTSGDTDTQYF. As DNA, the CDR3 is TGTGCCAGCAGCTTTACTAGCGGGGACACAGATACGCAGTATTTT.

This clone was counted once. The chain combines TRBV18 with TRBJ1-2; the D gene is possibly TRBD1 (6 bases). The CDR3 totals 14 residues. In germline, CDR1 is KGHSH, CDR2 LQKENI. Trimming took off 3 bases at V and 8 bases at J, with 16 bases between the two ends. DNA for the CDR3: TGTGCCAGCTCACCCCAAAGGGCAGGGGTGGGCTACACCTTC. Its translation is CASSPQRAGVGYTF.

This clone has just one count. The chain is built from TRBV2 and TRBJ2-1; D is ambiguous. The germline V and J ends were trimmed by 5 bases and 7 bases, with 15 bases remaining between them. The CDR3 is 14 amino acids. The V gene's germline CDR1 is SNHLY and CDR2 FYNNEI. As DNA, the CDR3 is TGTGCCAGCAGTCAAACCTCCACTGTTAATGAGCAGTTCTTC. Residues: CASSQTSTVNEQFF.

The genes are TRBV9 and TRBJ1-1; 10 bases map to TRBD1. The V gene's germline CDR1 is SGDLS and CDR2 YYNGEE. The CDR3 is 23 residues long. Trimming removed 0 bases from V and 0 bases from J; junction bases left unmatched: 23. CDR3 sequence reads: CASSVGLLGVGDRGWPMNTEAFF. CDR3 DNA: TGTGCCAGCAGCGTAGGACTTCTAGGGGTTGGGGACAGGGGTTGGCCCATGAACACTGAAGCTTTCTTT.

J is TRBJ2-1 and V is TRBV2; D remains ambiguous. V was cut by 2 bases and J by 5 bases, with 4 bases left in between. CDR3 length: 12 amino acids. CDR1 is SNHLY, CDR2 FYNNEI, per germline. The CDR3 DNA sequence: TGTGCCAGCAGTGAACAAAACAATGAGCAGTTCTTC. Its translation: CASSEQNNEQFF.

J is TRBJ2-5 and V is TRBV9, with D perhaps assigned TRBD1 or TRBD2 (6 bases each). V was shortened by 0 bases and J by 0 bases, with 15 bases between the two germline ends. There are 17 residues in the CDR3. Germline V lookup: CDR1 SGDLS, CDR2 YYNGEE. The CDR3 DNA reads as TGTGCCAGCAGCGTAGCTACGGGGGCTACCTACCAAGAGACCCAGTACTTC. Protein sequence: CASSVATGATYQETQYF.

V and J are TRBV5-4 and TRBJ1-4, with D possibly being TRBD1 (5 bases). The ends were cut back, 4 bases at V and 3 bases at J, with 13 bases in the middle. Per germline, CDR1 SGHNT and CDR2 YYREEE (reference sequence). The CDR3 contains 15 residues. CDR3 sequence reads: CASSRSRESNEKLFF. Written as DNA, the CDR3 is TGTGCCAGCAGCCGGAGCAGGGAATCTAATGAAAAACTGTTTTTT.

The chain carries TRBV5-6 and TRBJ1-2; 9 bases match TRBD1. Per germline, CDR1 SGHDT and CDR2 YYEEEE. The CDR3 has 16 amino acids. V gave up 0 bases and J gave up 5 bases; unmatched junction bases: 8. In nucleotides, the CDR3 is TGTGCCAGCAGCTTGGGGGGACAGGGCGTTTTTTATGGCTACACCTTC. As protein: CASSLGGQGVFYGYTF.

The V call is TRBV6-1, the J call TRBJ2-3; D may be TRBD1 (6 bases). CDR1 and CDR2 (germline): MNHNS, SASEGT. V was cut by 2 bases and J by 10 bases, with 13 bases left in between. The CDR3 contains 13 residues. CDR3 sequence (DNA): TGTGCCAGCAGTGAAAACAGGGCCTGGTCGCAGTATTTT. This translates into CASSENRAWSQYF.

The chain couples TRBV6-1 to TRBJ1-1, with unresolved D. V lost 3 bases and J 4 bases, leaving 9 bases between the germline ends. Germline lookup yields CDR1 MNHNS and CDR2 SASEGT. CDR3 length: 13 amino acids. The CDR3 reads CASSDRRFTEAFF. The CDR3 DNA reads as TGTGCCAGCAGTGACAGGAGGTTCACTGAAGCTTTCTTT.

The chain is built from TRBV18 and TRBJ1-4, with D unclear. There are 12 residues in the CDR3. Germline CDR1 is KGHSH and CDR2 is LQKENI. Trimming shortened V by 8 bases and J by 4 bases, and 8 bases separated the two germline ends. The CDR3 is CASMRGNEKLFF. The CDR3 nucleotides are TGTGCCAGCATGCGGGGTAATGAAAAACTGTTTTTT.

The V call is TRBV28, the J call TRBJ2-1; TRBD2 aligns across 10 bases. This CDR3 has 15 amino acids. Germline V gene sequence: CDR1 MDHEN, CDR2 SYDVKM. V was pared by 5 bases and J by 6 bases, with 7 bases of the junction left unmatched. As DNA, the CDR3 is TGTGCCAGCAGTAGGGGATCTAGCGGGGGCAATGAGCAGTTCTTC. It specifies CASSRGSSGGNEQFF.

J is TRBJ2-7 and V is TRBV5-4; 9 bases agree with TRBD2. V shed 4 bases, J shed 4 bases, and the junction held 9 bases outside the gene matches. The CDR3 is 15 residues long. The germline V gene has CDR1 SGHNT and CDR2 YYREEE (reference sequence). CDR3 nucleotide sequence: TGTGCCAGCAGCCTGCGCGGGAGGGAGTCTTACGAGCAGTACTTC. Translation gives CASSLRGRESYEQYF.

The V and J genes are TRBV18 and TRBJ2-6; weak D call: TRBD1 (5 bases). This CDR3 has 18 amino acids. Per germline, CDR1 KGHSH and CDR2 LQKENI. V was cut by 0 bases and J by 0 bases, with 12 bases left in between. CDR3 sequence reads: CASSPPDLRDSGANVLTF. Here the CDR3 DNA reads TGTGCCAGCTCACCACCGGATCTCAGGGACTCTGGGGCCAACGTCCTGACTTTC.

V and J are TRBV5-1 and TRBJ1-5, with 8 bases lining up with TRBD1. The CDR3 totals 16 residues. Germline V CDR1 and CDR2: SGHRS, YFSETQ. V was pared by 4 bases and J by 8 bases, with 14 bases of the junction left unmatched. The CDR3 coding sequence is TGCGCCAGCAGCCCCAACAGACAGGGGAAAGTAGAGCCCCAGCATTTT. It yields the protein CASSPNRQGKVEPQHF.